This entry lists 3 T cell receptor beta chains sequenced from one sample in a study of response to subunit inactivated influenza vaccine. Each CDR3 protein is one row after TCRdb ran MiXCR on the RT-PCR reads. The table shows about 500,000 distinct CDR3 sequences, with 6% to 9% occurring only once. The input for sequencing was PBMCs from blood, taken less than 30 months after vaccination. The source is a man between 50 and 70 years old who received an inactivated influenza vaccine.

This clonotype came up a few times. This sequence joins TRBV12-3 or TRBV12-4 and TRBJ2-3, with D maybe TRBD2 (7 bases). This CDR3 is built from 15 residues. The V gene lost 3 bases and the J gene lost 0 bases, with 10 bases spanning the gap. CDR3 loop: CASSFWGGSTDTQYF. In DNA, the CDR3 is TGTGCCAGCAGTTTCTGGGGGGGCAGCACAGATACGCAGTATTTT.

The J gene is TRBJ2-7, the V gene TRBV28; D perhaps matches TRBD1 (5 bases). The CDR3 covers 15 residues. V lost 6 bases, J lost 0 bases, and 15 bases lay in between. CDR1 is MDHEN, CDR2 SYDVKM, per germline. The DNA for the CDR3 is TGTGCCAGCAGCGGCCGTGACAGCTTCTCCTACGAGCAGTACTTC. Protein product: CASSGRDSFSYEQYF. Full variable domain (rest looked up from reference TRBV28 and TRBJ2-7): DVKVTQSSRYLVKRTGEKVFLECVQDMDHENMFWYRQDPGLGLRLIYFSYDVKMKEKGDIPEGYSVSREKKERFSLILESASTNQTSMYLCASSGRDSFSYEQYFGPGTRLTVT.

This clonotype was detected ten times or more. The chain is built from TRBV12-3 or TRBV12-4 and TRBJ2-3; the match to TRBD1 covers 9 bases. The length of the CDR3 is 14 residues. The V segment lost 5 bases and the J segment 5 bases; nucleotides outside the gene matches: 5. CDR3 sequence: CASSLTGGQDTQYF. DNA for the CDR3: TGTGCCAGCAGTCTCACAGGGGGCCAAGATACGCAGTATTTT.